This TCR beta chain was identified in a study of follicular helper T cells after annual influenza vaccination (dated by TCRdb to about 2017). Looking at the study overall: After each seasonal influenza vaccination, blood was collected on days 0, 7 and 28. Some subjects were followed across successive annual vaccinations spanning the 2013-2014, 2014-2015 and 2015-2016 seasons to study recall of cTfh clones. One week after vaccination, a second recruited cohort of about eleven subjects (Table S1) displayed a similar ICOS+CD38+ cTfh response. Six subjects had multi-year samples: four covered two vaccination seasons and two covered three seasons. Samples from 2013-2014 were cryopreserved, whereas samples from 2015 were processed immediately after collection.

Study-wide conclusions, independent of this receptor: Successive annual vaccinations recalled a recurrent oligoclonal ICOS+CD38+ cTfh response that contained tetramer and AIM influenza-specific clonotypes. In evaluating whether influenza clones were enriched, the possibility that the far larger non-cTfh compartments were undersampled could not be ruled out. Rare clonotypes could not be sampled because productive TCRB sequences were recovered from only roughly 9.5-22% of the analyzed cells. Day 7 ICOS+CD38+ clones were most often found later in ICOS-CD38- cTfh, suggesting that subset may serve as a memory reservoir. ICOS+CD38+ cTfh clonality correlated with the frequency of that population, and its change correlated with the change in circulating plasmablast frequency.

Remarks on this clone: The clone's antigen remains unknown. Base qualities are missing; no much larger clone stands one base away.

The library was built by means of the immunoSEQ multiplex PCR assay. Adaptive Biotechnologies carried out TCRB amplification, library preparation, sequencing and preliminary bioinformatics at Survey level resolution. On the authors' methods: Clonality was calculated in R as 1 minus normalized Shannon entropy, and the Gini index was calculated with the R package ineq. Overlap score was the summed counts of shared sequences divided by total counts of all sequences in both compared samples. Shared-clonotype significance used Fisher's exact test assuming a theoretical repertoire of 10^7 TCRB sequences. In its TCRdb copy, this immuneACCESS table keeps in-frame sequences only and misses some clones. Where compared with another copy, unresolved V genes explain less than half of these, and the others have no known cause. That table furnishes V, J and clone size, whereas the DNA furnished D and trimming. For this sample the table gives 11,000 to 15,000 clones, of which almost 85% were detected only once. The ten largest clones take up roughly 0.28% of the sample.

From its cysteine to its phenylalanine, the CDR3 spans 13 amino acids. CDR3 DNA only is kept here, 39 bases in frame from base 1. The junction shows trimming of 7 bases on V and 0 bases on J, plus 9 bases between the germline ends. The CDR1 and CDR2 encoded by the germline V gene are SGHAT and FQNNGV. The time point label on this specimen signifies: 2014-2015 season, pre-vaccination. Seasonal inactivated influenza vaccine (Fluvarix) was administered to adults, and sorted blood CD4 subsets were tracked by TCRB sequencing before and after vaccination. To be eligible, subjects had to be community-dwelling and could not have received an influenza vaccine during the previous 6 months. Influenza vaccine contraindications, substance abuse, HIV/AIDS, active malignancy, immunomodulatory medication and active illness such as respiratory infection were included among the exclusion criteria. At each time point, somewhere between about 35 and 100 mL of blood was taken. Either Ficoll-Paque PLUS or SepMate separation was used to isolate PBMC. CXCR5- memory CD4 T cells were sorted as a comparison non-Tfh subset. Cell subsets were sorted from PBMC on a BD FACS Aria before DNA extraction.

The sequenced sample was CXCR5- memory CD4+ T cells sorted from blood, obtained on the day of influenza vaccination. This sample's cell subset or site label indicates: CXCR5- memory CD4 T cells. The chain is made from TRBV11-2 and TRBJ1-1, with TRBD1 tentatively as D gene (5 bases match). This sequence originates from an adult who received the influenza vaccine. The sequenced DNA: TGTGCCAGCACAGGGCAGTTGAACACTGAAGCTTTCTTT. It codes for CASTGQLNTEAFF.